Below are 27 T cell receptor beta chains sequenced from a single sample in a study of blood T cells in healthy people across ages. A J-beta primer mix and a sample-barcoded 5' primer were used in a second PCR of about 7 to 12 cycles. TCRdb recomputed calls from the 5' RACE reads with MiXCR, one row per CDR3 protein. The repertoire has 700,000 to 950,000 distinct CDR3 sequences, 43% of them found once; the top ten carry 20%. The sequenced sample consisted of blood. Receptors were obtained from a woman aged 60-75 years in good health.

This CDR3 reads CASRQQAYKYNEQYF. In DNA form, the CDR3 reads TGTGCCAGCAGGCAACAGGCATACAAATACAATGAGCAGTACTTC. J is TRBJ2-5 and V is TRBV27; D might be TRBD1 (5 bases). This CDR3 spans 15 amino acids. Germline-derived CDR1 and CDR2 are MNHEY and SMNVEV (reference sequence). The germline V and J ends were trimmed by 6 bases and 11 bases, with 25 bases remaining between them.

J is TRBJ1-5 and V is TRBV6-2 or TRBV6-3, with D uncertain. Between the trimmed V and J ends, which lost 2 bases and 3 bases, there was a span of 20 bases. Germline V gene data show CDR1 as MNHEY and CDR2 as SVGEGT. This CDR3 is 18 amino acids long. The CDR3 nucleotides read TGTGCCAGCAGTTACCGCTCTGTGGGCAGAGGGAACAATCAGCCCCAGCATTTT. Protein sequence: CASSYRSVGRGNNQPQHF.

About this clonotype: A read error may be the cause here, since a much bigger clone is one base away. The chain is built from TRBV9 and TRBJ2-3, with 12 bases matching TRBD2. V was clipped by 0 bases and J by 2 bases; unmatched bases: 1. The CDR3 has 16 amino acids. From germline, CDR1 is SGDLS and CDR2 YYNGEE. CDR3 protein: CASSVGTSGVTDTQYF. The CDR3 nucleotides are TGTGCCAGCAGCGTAGGGACTAGCGGGGTCACAGATACGCAGTATTTT.

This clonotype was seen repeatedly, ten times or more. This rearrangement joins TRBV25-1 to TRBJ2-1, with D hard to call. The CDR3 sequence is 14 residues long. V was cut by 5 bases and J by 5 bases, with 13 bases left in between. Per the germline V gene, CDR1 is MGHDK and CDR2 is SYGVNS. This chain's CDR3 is CASSIGPTNNEQFF. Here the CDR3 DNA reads TGTGCCAGCAGTATTGGACCTACTAACAATGAGCAGTTCTTC.

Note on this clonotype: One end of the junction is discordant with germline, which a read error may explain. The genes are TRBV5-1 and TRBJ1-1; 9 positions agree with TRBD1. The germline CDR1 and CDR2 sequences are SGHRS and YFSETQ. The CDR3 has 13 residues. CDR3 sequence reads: CASSVGDRAEAFF. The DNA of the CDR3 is TGCGCCAGCAGCGTGGGGGACAGGGCTGAGGCTTTCTTT.

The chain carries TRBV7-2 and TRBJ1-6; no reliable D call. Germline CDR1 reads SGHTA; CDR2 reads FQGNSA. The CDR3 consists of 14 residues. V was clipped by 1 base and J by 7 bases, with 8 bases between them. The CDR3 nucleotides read TGTGCCAGCAGCTTAGGATTGGGGAATTCACCCCTCCACTTT. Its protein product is CASSLGLGNSPLHF.

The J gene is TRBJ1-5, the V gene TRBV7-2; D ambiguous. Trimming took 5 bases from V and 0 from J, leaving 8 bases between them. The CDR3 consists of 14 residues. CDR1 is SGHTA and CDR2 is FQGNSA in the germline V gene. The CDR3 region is CASSVDISNQPQHF. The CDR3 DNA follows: TGTGCCAGCAGCGTAGACATTAGCAATCAGCCCCAGCATTTT.

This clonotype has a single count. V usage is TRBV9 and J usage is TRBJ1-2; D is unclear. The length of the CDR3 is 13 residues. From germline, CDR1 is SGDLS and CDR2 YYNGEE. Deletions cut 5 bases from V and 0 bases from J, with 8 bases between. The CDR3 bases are TGTGCCAGCAGTCAGTACTCTAACTATGGCTACACCTTC. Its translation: CASSQYSNYGYTF.

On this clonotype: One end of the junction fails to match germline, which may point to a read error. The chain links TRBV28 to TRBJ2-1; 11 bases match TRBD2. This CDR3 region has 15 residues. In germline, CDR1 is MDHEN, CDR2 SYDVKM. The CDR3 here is CASRPTSGVYNKQFF. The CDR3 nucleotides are TGTGCCAGCAGGCCGACTAGCGGGGTATACAATAAGCAGTTCTTC.

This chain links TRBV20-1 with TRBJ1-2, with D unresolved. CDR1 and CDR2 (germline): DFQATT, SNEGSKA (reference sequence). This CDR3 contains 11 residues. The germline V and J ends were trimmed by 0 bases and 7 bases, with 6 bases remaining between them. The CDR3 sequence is CSARDNAGYTF. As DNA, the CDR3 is TGCAGTGCTAGAGATAACGCTGGCTACACCTTC.

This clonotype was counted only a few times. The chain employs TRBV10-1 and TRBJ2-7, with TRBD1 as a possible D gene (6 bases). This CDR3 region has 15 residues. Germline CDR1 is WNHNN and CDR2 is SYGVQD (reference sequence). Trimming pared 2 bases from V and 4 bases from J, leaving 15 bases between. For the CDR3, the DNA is TGCGCCAGCAGTGAGAGCGCAGGGGTGGTATACGAGCAGTACTTC. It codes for CASSESAGVVYEQYF.

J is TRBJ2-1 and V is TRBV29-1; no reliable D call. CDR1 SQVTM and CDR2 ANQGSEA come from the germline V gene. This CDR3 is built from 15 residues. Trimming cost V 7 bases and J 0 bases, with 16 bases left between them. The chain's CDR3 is CSALGSLSSYNEQFF. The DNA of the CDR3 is TGCAGCGCCCTGGGAAGCCTCAGCTCCTACAATGAGCAGTTCTTC.

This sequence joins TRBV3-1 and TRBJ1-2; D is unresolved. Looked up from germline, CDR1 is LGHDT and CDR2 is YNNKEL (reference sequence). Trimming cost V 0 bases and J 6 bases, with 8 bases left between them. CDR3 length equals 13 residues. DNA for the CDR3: TGTGCCAGCAGCCAAGAGTACATGCATGGCTACACCTTC. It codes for CASSQEYMHGYTF.

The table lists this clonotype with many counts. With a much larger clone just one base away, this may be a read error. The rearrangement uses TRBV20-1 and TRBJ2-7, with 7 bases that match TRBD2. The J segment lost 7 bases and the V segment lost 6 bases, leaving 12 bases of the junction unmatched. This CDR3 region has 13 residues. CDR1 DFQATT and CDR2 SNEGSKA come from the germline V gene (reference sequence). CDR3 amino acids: CSARSRGGDEQYF. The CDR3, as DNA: TGCAGTGCGAGGAGTCGGGGAGGGGATGAGCAGTACTTC.

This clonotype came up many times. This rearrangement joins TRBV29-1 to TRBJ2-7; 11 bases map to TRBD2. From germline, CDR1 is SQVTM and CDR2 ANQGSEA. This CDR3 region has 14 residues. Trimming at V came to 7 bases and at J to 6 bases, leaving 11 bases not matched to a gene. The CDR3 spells CSATLAGGPGEQYF. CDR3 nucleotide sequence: TGCAGCGCTACTTTAGCGGGAGGGCCGGGCGAGCAGTACTTC.

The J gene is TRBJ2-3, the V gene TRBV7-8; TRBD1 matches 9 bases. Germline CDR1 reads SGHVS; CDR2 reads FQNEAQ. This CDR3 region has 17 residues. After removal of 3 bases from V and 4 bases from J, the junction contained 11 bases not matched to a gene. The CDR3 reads CASSFSNTGTGPDTQYF. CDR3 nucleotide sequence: TGTGCCAGCAGCTTCTCGAACACCGGGACAGGGCCAGATACGCAGTATTTT. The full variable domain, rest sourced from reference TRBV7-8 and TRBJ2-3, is GAGVSQSPRYKVAKRGQDVALRCDPISGHVSLFWYQQALGQGPEFLTYFQNEAQLDKSGLPSDRFFAERPEGSVSTLKIQRTQQEDSAVYLCASSFSNTGTGPDTQYFGPGTRLTVL.

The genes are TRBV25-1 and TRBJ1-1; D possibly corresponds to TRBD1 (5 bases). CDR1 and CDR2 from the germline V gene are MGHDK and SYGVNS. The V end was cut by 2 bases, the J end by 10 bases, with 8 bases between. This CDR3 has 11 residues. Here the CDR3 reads CASSEHGGAFF. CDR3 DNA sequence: TGTGCCAGCAGTGAACACGGGGGAGCTTTCTTT.

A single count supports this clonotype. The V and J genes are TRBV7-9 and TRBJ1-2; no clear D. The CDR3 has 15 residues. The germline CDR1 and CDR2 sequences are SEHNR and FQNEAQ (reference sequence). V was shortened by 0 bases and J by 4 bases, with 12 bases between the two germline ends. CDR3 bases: TGTGCCAGCAGCTTAGCAGGAACTTTAACCTATGGCTACACCTTC. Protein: CASSLAGTLTYGYTF.

DNA for the CDR3: TGTGCCAGCCTTCCGAGGGGGAGTATCTCCTACGAGCAGTACTTC. This sequence encodes CASLPRGSISYEQYF. The chain couples TRBV6-2 or TRBV6-3 to TRBJ2-7; perhaps TRBD1 as D (6 bases). This CDR3 has 15 amino acids. CDR1 is MNHEY and CDR2 is SVGEGT in the germline V gene. V gave up 8 bases and J gave up 0 bases, with 17 bases separating them.

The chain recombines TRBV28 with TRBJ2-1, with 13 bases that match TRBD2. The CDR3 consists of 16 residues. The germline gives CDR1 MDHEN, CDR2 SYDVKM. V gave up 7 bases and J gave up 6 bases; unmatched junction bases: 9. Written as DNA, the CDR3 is TGTGCCAGCACCGCGTCCGGGACTAGCGGGGTCAATGAGCAGTTCTTC. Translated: CASTASGTSGVNEQFF. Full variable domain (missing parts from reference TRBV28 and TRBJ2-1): DVKVTQSSRYLVKRTGEKVFLECVQDMDHENMFWYRQDPGLGLRLIYFSYDVKMKEKGDIPEGYSVSREKKERFSLILESASTNQTSMYLCASTASGTSGVNEQFFGPGTRLTVL.

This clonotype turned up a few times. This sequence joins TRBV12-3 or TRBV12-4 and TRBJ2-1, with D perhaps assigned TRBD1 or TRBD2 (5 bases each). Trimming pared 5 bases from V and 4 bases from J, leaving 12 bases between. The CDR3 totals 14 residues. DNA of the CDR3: TGTGCCAGCAGTCACCGGGACGGGTACAATGAGCAGTTCTTC. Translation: CASSHRDGYNEQFF.

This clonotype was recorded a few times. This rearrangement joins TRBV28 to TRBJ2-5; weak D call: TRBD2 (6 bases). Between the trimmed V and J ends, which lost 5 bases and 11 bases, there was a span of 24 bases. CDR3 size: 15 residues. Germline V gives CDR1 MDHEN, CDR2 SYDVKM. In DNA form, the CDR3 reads TGTGCCAGCAGTAAAGGGGACTTCGGTCGGGGTGAGCAGTACTTC. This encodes CASSKGDFGRGEQYF.

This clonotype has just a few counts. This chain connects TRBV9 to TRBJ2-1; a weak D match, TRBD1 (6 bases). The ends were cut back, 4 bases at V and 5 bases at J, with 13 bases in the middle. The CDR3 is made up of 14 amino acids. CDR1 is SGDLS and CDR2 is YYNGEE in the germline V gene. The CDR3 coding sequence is TGTGCCAGCAGCCCGATCGGGACAAACAATGAGCAGTTCTTC. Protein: CASSPIGTNNEQFF.

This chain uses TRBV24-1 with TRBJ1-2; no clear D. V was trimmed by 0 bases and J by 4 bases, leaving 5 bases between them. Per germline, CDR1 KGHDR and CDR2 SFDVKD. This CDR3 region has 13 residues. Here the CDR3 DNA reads TGTGCCACCAGTGATTTGAGCGCCTATGGCTACACCTTC. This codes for CATSDLSAYGYTF.

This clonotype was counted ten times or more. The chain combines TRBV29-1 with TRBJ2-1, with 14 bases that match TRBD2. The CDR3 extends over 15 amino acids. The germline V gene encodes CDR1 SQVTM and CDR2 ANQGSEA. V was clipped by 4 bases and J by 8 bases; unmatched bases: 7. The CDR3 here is CSVGTGLAGEDEQFF. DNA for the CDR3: TGCAGCGTTGGAACGGGACTAGCGGGAGAGGATGAGCAGTTCTTC.

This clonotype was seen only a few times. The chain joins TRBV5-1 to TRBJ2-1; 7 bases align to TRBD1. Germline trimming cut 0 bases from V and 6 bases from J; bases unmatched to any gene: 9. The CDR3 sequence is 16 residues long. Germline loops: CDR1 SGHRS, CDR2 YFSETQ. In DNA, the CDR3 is TGCGCCAGCAGCTTGGCTCTAAGGGGACAGCCCAATGAGCAGTTCTTC. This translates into CASSLALRGQPNEQFF.

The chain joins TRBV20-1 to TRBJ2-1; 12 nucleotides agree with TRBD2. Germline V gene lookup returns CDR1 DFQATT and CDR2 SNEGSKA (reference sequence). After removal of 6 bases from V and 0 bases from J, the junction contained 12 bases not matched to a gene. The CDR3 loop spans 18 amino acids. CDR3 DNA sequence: TGCAGTGCCATCTCCGGGACTAGCGGGTTCTCCTCCTACAATGAGCAGTTCTTC. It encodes CSAISGTSGFSSYNEQFF.